These 25 T cell receptor beta chains were all obtained from the same sample, sequenced in a study of T cell repertoires in cytomegalovirus infection. Their antigens are not known. Via MiXCR, TCRdb re-called the reads, giving one row per CDR3 protein. The profile covers 90,000 to 120,000 distinct CDR3 sequences, with roughly 41% appearing a single time and 65% to 75% taken by the ten largest. The sequenced sample was CD8+ T cells from cultured PBMCs, obtained from culture after CMV antigen stimulation. These receptors were collected from a human donor in good health (CMV status not recorded). Some clones in this sample may be carry-over from other donors' samples.

This clonotype was counted between two and nine times. The CDR3 region is CASSISGTGGSRAFF. CDR3 DNA: TGTGCCAGTAGTATATCCGGGACAGGGGGCTCGCGAGCTTTCTTT. The V gene is TRBV19, the J gene TRBJ1-1, with 12 bases matching TRBD1. The CDR3 runs 15 residues. V shed 2 bases, J shed 10 bases, and the junction held 8 bases outside the gene matches. CDR1 and CDR2 (germline): LNHDA, SQIVND (reference sequence).

This clonotype was detected a few times. CDR3 amino acids: CASSSPEGGGPLRPFF. The CDR3 DNA follows: TGTGCCAGCAGCTCCCCGGAGGGGGGGGGGCCCCTTAGACCGTTCTTC. The chain couples TRBV4-2 to TRBJ2-1; tentatively, D is TRBD2 (7 bases). V was pared by 5 bases and J by 15 bases, with 29 bases between. The CDR3 consists of 16 residues. Germline V gives CDR1 LGHNA, CDR2 YNFKEQ.

The chain has TRBV12-3 or TRBV12-4 and TRBJ2-3, with no clear D. The CDR3 runs to 14 residues. Trimming took 3 bases from V and 4 from J, leaving 11 bases between them. The CDR3 coding sequence is TGTGCCAGCAGTTTGTCTTTAGCCGCAGATACGCAGTATTTT. Encoded protein: CASSLSLAADTQYF.

In DNA, the CDR3 is TGTGCCAGCAGTGAGCAGGTCACAGATACGCAGTATTTT. It translates to CASSEQVTDTQYF. The chain has TRBV27 and TRBJ2-3; D not certain. Germline values: CDR1 MNHEY, CDR2 SMNVEV (reference sequence). V shed 5 bases and J shed 2 bases, with 8 bases lying between them. CDR3 length: 13 residues.

Worth noting for this clonotype: The junction differs from germline at one of its ends, possibly a read error. The chain links TRBV7-6 to TRBJ2-2, with a possible D match to TRBD2 (6 bases). The germline V gene has CDR1 SGHVS and CDR2 FNYEAQ. The CDR3 length is 16 residues. CDR3 nucleotides: TGTGCCAGCAGCTTAGTTGCCCGGACTAACAGCGGGGAGCTGTTTTTT. It specifies CASSLVARTNSGELFF.

This clonotype came up a few times. The CDR3 DNA follows: TGTGCCAGCAGTTTAGGACAAAGGGTTTACAATGAGCAGTTCTTC. This translates into CASSLGQRVYNEQFF. V is TRBV12-3 or TRBV12-4 and J is TRBJ2-1; D is unclear. Deletions cut 1 base from V and 4 bases from J, with 11 bases between. The CDR3 is 15 amino acids.

This clonotype occurred a few times. The rearrangement joins TRBV9 to TRBJ1-6; TRBD1 might be the D (5 bases). The V gene lost 2 bases and the J gene lost 0 bases, with 9 bases spanning the gap. Germline V lookup: CDR1 SGDLS, CDR2 YYNGEE. The CDR3 has 16 amino acids. The CDR3 loop reads CASSVGARSYNSPLHF. The CDR3 DNA is TGTGCCAGCAGCGTTGGGGCCCGCTCCTATAATTCACCCCTCCACTTT. The complete variable domain, with remaining parts taken from reference TRBV9 and TRBJ1-6, reads DSGVTQTPKHLITATGQRVTLRCSPRSGDLSVYWYQQSLDQGLQFLIQYYNGEERAKGNILERFSAQQFPDLHSELNLSSLELGDSALYFCASSVGARSYNSPLHFGNGTRLTVT.

This clonotype was detected only a few times. This chain joins TRBV19 and TRBJ2-7, with TRBD2 identical over 12 bases. The length of the CDR3 is 14 residues. Unmatched junction bases numbered 6, after V lost 7 bases and J lost 5 bases. Germline values: CDR1 LNHDA, CDR2 SQIVND (reference sequence). CDR3 nucleotides: TGTGCCAGTACCCCGGGACTAGCGGGCGACGAGCAGTACTTC. Its translation: CASTPGLAGDEQYF.

The rearrangement uses TRBV12-3 or TRBV12-4 and TRBJ1-2, with D perhaps matching TRBD1 (6 bases). The V and J ends lost 2 bases and 7 bases respectively, with 11 bases between them. CDR3 length: 13 amino acids. CDR3 region: CASSLSGHGGYTF. CDR3 DNA: TGTGCCAGCAGTTTATCGGGACATGGTGGCTACACCTTC.

J is TRBJ2-5 and V is TRBV12-3 or TRBV12-4; TRBD1 is a possible D gene (5 bases). The CDR3 runs to 17 residues. Trimming took 1 base from V and 5 from J, leaving 20 bases between them. Here the CDR3 reads CASSLGEGVRGKETQYF. CDR3 in DNA: TGTGCCAGCAGTTTAGGGGAAGGGGTCCGTGGGAAGGAGACCCAGTACTTC.

The V and J genes are TRBV12-3 or TRBV12-4 and TRBJ1-1; no clear D. CDR3 length: 13 amino acids. With 1 base removed from V and 4 bases from J, the gap between germline ends came to 7 bases. The CDR3 DNA is TGTGCCAGCAGTTTAGAGGGAGGCACTGAAGCTTTCTTT. This encodes CASSLEGGTEAFF.

This clonotype was found a few times. The CDR3 spells CASSGIGPNVLTF. The DNA of the CDR3 is TGTGCCAGCAGTGGCATAGGACCCAACGTCCTGACTTTC. The chain employs TRBV2 and TRBJ2-6, with D hard to call. The CDR3 sequence is 13 residues long. V lost 4 bases to trimming and J lost 8 bases, with 9 bases between them. Germline CDR1 is SNHLY and CDR2 is FYNNEI.

V usage is TRBV4-1 and J usage is TRBJ2-7; D is perhaps TRBD1 (6 bases). Germline V gives CDR1 MGHRA, CDR2 YSYEKL. Trimming cost V 5 bases and J 0 bases, with 11 bases left between them. This CDR3 contains 14 residues. The CDR3 is CASSAGTYSYEQYF. The CDR3, as DNA: TGCGCCAGCAGCGCCGGGACATACTCCTACGAGCAGTACTTC.

This chain connects TRBV10-2 to TRBJ2-7, with TRBD2 matching 10 bases. V shed 4 bases, J shed 5 bases, and the junction held 5 bases outside the gene matches. Looked up from germline, CDR1 is WSHSY and CDR2 is SAAADI. CDR3 length: 14 residues. This CDR3 is CASSGSGGGHEQYF. Here the CDR3 DNA reads TGCGCCAGCAGTGGCAGCGGGGGGGGCCACGAGCAGTACTTC.

The chain has TRBV28 and TRBJ2-7, with 7 nucleotides matching TRBD2. Germline V gene sequence: CDR1 MDHEN, CDR2 SYDVKM. This CDR3 contains 15 residues. The J segment lost 1 base and the V segment lost 2 bases, leaving 5 bases of the junction unmatched. The CDR3 sequence: CASSLEAGVSYEQYF. The CDR3 nucleotides read TGTGCCAGCAGTTTAGAGGCGGGGGTTTCCTACGAGCAGTACTTC.

Here the CDR3 DNA reads TGTGCCAGCAGTTTGTGGACTAGCGGGTACTCCTACAATGAGCAGTTCTTC. As protein: CASSLWTSGYSYNEQFF. The genes are TRBV27 and TRBJ2-1, with TRBD2 matching 11 bases. The CDR3 sequence is 17 residues long. Germline V gene sequence: CDR1 MNHEY, CDR2 SMNVEV (reference sequence). J gave up 0 bases and V 3 bases, and 4 bases lay outside the gene matches.

The genes are TRBV5-1 and TRBJ1-1; D gene ambiguous. The CDR3 has 15 residues. Trimming cost V 4 bases and J 0 bases, with 13 bases left between them. Germline loops: CDR1 SGHRS, CDR2 YFSETQ. The CDR3 DNA reads as TGCGCCAGCAGCGTGACCGTGAGTATGAACACTGAAGCTTTCTTT. This gives the protein CASSVTVSMNTEAFF.

This clonotype was counted between two and nine times. The V gene is TRBV12-3 or TRBV12-4, the J gene TRBJ2-3; D gene uncertain. The V gene lost 5 bases and the J gene lost 0 bases, with 12 bases spanning the gap. The CDR3 totals 15 residues. The CDR3 sequence is CASSPFSPSTDTQYF. The CDR3 DNA follows: TGTGCCAGCAGTCCCTTCTCCCCTAGCACAGATACGCAGTATTTT.

The chain links TRBV7-3 to TRBJ2-3; D possibly uses TRBD1 or TRBD2 (5 bases each). Germline assignment: CDR1 SGHTA and CDR2 FQGTGA. The V gene lost 11 bases and the J gene lost 9 bases, with 30 bases spanning the gap. CDR3 length: 16 residues. The CDR3 coding sequence is TGTGCCCCCGTCCTCCCGAGGGGCCCCGGCATGGGCACGCAGTATTTT. This sequence encodes CAPVLPRGPGMGTQYF. The variable domain in full, completed from reference TRBV7-3 and TRBJ2-3, reads GAGVSQTPSNKVTEKGKYVELRCDPISGHTALYWYRQSLGQGPEFLIYFQGTGAADDSGLPNDRFFAVRPEGSVSTLKIQRTERGDSAVYLCAPVLPRGPGMGTQYFGPGTRLTVL.

This sequence joins TRBV6-1 and TRBJ1-2; D unresolved. The CDR3 runs 11 residues. Germline CDR1 and CDR2: MNHNS and SASEGT. Trimming removed 3 bases at V and 1 base at J, with 0 bases between. The CDR3 DNA sequence: TGTGCCAGCAGTGATAACTATGGCTACACCTTC. Its protein is CASSDNYGYTF.

The CDR3 here is CASSSDWVLDNEQFF. The CDR3 region has the DNA TGTGCCAGCAGCTCGGACTGGGTCCTAGACAATGAGCAGTTCTTC. V is TRBV7-9 and J is TRBJ2-1; possibly TRBD2 for D (5 bases). The V gene's germline CDR1 is SEHNR and CDR2 FQNEAQ (reference sequence). V lost 4 bases to trimming and J lost 5 bases, with 15 bases between them. CDR3 length equals 15 residues.

The chain links TRBV11-2 to TRBJ2-1; 8 bases are a match to TRBD2. This CDR3 region has 14 residues. Germline assignment: CDR1 SGHAT and CDR2 FQNNGV. Germline trimming cut 1 base from V and 7 bases from J; bases unmatched to any gene: 3. CDR3 DNA: TGTGCCAGCAGCTTAGCGGGGGGGAAGAATGAGCAGTTCTTC. Amino acids: CASSLAGGKNEQFF. The whole variable domain, remainder taken from reference TRBV11-2 and TRBJ2-1, is EAGVAQSPRYKIIEKRQSVAFWCNPISGHATLYWYQQILGQGPKLLIQFQNNGVVDDSQLPKDRFSAERLKGVDSTLKIQPAKLEDSAVYLCASSLAGGKNEQFFGPGTRLTVL.

This clonotype was seen only a few times. The rearrangement uses TRBV4-1 and TRBJ2-7; a weak D match, TRBD2 (6 bases). Germline V lookup: CDR1 MGHRA, CDR2 YSYEKL. Between the trimmed V and J ends, which lost 1 base and 2 bases, there was a span of 15 bases. This CDR3 is built from 16 residues. The CDR3, as DNA: TGCGCCAGCAGCCAAGCTCCTGGAGGGTATGCCTACGAGCAGTACTTC. It is translated as CASSQAPGGYAYEQYF.

The chain recombines TRBV7-8 with TRBJ2-7; 9 bases fit TRBD1. CDR1 and CDR2 (germline): SGHVS, FQNEAQ. V lost 3 bases and J lost 6; bases outside the gene matches: 6. The CDR3 has 14 residues. CDR3 DNA: TGTGCCAGCAGCTTGGGGACAGGGATGGGCGAGCAGTACTTC. This translates into CASSLGTGMGEQYF.

The chain recombines TRBV27 with TRBJ2-3, with 10 bases aligning to TRBD2. With 8 bases clipped from V and 5 bases from J, the junction kept 10 bases outside the gene matches. Germline V gene lookup returns CDR1 MNHEY and CDR2 SMNVEV (reference sequence). CDR3 size: 15 residues. DNA for the CDR3: TGTGCCAGCTGGGCCCAGCGGGGGGGCCTAGATACGCAGTATTTT. Translated: CASWAQRGGLDTQYF.